This T cell receptor (beta chain) is from a study of shared clonotypes between healthy human individuals. This was a deep-level run. In replicate PCRs of unsorted PBMC, 300 ng DNA, roughly 30,000 T cell genomes, was used. In the original workflow: ImmunoSEQ output lacked quality scores and full-length reads, limiting matched filtering. Profiling relied on immunoSEQ multiplex PCR, and the TCRdb table lists in-frame clones only, not all of them. V and J calls and clone size follow that table, whereas D and trimming were derived from the DNA. The sample lists about half a million clones; around 73% were seen once. Germline CDR1 reads SGHRS; CDR2 reads YFSETQ. The V end lost 1 base, the J end lost 4 bases, and 11 bases lay between the germline ends. CDR3 size: 15 residues.

This TCR derives from a woman in her forties in good health. Some clones in this sample may be carry-over from other donors' samples. The chain combines TRBV5-1 with TRBJ1-4, with D tentatively TRBD1 (5 bases). Sample: PBMCs. The CDR3 is CASSLYGTDNEKLFF. In nucleotides, the CDR3 is TGCGCCAGCAGCTTGTATGGGACGGATAATGAAAAACTGTTTTTT.